The 10 T cell receptor beta chains given below trace back to one sample, sequenced in a study of T cells in Graves' hyperthyroidism and ophthalmopathy. TCR beta CDR3 regions were amplified from RNA transcripts. TCR CDR3 regions were first amplified by RT-PCR with HTBI primers. One entry per CDR3 protein, called by TCRdb with MiXCR from the multiplex PCR reads. The top ten clones hold approximately 4.2% of a sample with 640,000 or so distinct CDR3 sequences, about 15% of them seen once. Input material: blood. All receptors derive from a woman aged 35 to 49 with Graves' ophthalmopathy.

As concerns this clonotype: A much larger clone differs by one base, so this may be a read error. The gene calls are TRBV14 and TRBJ1-2; D might be TRBD1 (5 bases). Between the trimmed V and J ends, which lost 4 bases and 7 bases, there was a span of 7 bases. The length of the CDR3 is 11 residues. Looked up from germline, CDR1 is SGHDN and CDR2 is FVKESK. The CDR3 DNA follows: TGTGCCAGCAGCCGGGGGTTTGGCTACACCTTC. This encodes CASSRGFGYTF.

This clonotype was seen many times. CDR3 nucleotides: TGTGCCAGCAGTCGATTCCCAGGGGGCTATGGCTACACCTTC. It codes for CASSRFPGGYGYTF. V usage is TRBV6-1 and J usage is TRBJ1-2; 7 bases agree with TRBD1. The CDR3 is made up of 14 amino acids. Trimming cost V 5 bases and J 4 bases; bases outside gene matches: 7. Germline V gives CDR1 MNHNS, CDR2 SASEGT.

This clonotype showed up many times. This chain links TRBV5-1 with TRBJ2-7, with D unclear. Trimming took off 0 bases at V and 0 bases at J, with 13 bases between the two ends. Germline values: CDR1 SGHRS, CDR2 YFSETQ. This CDR3 has 16 amino acids. CDR3 protein: CASSLGRQSSSYEQYF. CDR3 coding DNA: TGCGCCAGCAGCTTGGGACGGCAGTCGAGCTCCTACGAGCAGTACTTC.

This clonotype has ten or more counts. This chain uses TRBV12-3 or TRBV12-4 with TRBJ2-1; TRBD2 might be the D (6 bases). This CDR3 region has 15 residues. Trimming cost V 5 bases and J 6 bases, with 17 bases left between them. CDR3 region: CASSEATGAFNEQFF. The CDR3 DNA follows: TGTGCCAGCAGTGAAGCGACGGGAGCCTTCAATGAGCAGTTCTTC.

This clonotype has a count of ten or more. The chain carries TRBV10-2 and TRBJ2-7, with D perhaps TRBD2 (6 bases). The germline gives CDR1 WSHSY, CDR2 SAAADI. V was pared by 4 bases and J by 6 bases, with 16 bases between. The CDR3 loop spans 14 amino acids. The CDR3 DNA follows: TGCGCCAGCAGTGTGGAGGGATCTCCCGCCGAGCAGTACTTC. It encodes CASSVEGSPAEQYF.

This clonotype was detected ten times or more. The chain is built from TRBV20-1 and TRBJ1-3; D unclear. The length of the CDR3 is 16 residues. In germline, CDR1 is DFQATT, CDR2 SNEGSKA (reference sequence). Trimming pared 0 bases from V and 1 base from J, leaving 13 bases between. CDR3 bases: TGCAGTGCTAGAGATCCCCGGACCCCTTCTGGAAACACCATATATTTT. Its protein is CSARDPRTPSGNTIYF.

Ten or more counts support this clonotype. The gene calls are TRBV15 and TRBJ2-7; 10 nucleotides match TRBD2. This CDR3 comprises 15 residues. From germline, CDR1 is LNHNV and CDR2 YYDKDF (reference sequence). Trimming at V came to 5 bases and at J to 2 bases, leaving 6 bases not matched to a gene. CDR3 region: CATSVASGSPYEQYF. In nucleotides, the CDR3 is TGTGCCACCAGCGTAGCTAGCGGGAGTCCCTACGAGCAGTACTTC.

This clonotype showed up many times. The V call is TRBV12-3 or TRBV12-4, the J call TRBJ2-5; TRBD2 matches at 8 bases. V trimming: 6 bases; J trimming: 5 bases; junction bases outside the gene matches: 14. CDR3 length: 16 amino acids. CDR3 amino acids: CASRYSGGLRSETQYF. In DNA, the CDR3 is TGTGCCAGCAGATATTCGGGGGGGCTGAGATCTGAGACCCAGTACTTC.

In its sample, this clonotype was seen many times. V is TRBV10-3 and J is TRBJ1-1; 8 bases are shared with TRBD1. Germline CDR1 ENHRY, CDR2 SYGVKD. This CDR3 has 13 residues. V shed 2 bases, J shed 4 bases, and the junction held 0 bases outside the gene matches. The CDR3 protein is CAISEGQGTEAFF. The CDR3 nucleotides are TGTGCCATCAGTGAGGGACAGGGCACTGAAGCTTTCTTT.

The chain has TRBV6-1 and TRBJ2-7; 9 nucleotides align to TRBD2. The CDR3 length is 16 residues. V gave up 6 bases and J gave up 3 bases; unmatched junction bases: 12. The germline V gene has CDR1 MNHNS and CDR2 SASEGT. The CDR3 DNA reads TGTGCCAGCAGGATCGGAGCGGGAGGCTTCAACTACGAGCAGTACTTC. Translating it yields CASRIGAGGFNYEQYF.